These T cell receptor beta chains were read from a single sample in a study of CD8 T cells in ankylosing spondylitis. TCRdb reprocessed the 5' RACE reads via MiXCR and lists one record per CDR3 protein. The data hold approximately 440,000 distinct CDR3 sequences, with more than 15% observed a single time. Sample: blood, either unsorted or a sorted T cell fraction (not recorded which). Receptors originate from a male donor with ankylosing spondylitis. Both conserved end residues are part of each CDR3.

V: TRBV6-2/TRBV6-3; CDR3: CASMVRVAGFYNEQFF
V: TRBV29-1; CDR3: CSVEGRRDNEQFF
V: TRBV5-5; CDR3: CASSTDSFYQPQHF
V: TRBV30; CDR3: CAWKGMVNTEAFF
V: TRBV12-3/TRBV12-4; CDR3: CASSLWAPPTGGSPYEQFF
V: TRBV12-3/TRBV12-4; CDR3: CASTLWLFAGTGELFF
V: TRBV20-1; CDR3: CSARPGQENNSPLHF
V: TRBV5-1; CDR3: CASSFRGQALDTQYF
V: TRBV12-3/TRBV12-4; CDR3: CASRVADRGLSEQFF
V: TRBV7-8; CDR3: CASSSTGAGYTF
V: TRBV4-2; CDR3: CASSSLGGSSEKLFF
V: TRBV5-1; CDR3: CASSLGTSLFF
V: TRBV12-3/TRBV12-4; CDR3: CASSLSTSGRRNEQFF
V: TRBV12-3/TRBV12-4; CDR3: CASSVVQFNSPLHF
V: TRBV11-2; CDR3: CASALSGANVLTF
V: TRBV6-5; CDR3: CASSYALAGVTDTQYF
V: TRBV7-7; CDR3: CASSLNSGGDEQYF
V: TRBV6-1; CDR3: CASSVGMMNTEAFF
V: TRBV6-1; CDR3: CASSGGSGGNTEAFF
V: TRBV20-1; CDR3: CSATGDEQFF